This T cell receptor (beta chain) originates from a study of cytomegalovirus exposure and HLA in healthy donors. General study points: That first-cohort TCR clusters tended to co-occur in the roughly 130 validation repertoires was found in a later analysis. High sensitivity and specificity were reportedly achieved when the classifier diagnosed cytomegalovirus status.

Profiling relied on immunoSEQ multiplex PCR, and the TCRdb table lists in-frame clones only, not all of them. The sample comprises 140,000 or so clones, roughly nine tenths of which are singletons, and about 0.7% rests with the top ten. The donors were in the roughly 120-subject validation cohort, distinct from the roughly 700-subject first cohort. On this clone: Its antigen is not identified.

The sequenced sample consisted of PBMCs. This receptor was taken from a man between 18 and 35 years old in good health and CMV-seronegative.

As DNA, the CDR3 is TGTGCCATCAGGCGCGAGGGAGTCTCGGAGACCCAGTACTTC. Its translation: CAIRREGVSETQYF. This sequence joins TRBV10-3 and TRBJ2-5; D may be TRBD2 (5 bases). The CDR3 runs 14 residues. The germline CDR1 and CDR2 sequences are ENHRY and SYGVKD. The ends were cut back, 6 bases at V and 5 bases at J, with 16 bases in the middle.